These 26 T cell receptor beta chains share one sample of origin, sequenced in a study of molecular identifiers for immune sequencing clone quantification. TCRdb called the PCR reads again in MiXCR, with one record for every CDR3 protein. The sample lists hundreds of thousands of distinct CDR3 sequences, under 25% occurring once. Sample: naive CD8+ T cells from blood, with Jurkat cell RNA spiked in. The subset is: FACS-sorted CD8+CD4-CCR7+CD45RA+ naive T cells. Receptor source: a human donor in good health. Some libraries in this study had Jurkat cell RNA spiked in.

This clonotype has at least ten counts. This chain links TRBV5-6 with TRBJ2-5, with no clear D. This CDR3 spans 13 amino acids. The germline gives CDR1 SGHDT, CDR2 YYEEEE. The V gene lost 5 bases and the J gene lost 1 base, with 9 bases spanning the gap. CDR3 sequence (DNA): TGTGCCAGCAGTTGGTCCGCCCAAGAGACCCAGTACTTC. It encodes CASSWSAQETQYF.

A note on this clonotype: A clone one base away is much larger, so this may be a read error. V and J are TRBV12-3 or TRBV12-4 and TRBJ2-3, with D unclear. The CDR3 is 13 amino acids. V was cut by 6 bases and J by 6 bases, with 13 bases left in between. The CDR3 region is CASSLKHGDTQYF. CDR3 DNA: TGTGCCAGCAGCTTAAAACACGGGGATACGCAGTATTTT.

This clonotype was observed a few times. The chain has TRBV4-3 and TRBJ1-6, with 7 bases aligning to TRBD1. The V and J ends lost 0 bases and 10 bases, in that order; junction bases with no gene match: 9. The CDR3 length is 16 residues. The germline V gene has CDR1 LGHNA and CDR2 YSLEER. This CDR3 is CASSQDRGTVKSPLHF. The CDR3 DNA reads as TGCGCCAGCAGCCAAGATAGGGGGACAGTAAAGTCACCCCTCCACTTT.

The V call is TRBV10-2, the J call TRBJ2-7; 7 bases match TRBD2. The V and J ends lost 0 bases and 3 bases, in that order; junction bases with no gene match: 8. This CDR3 region has 16 residues. Germline V gene sequence: CDR1 WSHSY, CDR2 SAAADI. The CDR3, as DNA: TGCGCCAGCAGTGAGTCCGGGGCCGGCGGGGGCTACGAGCAGTACTTC. It specifies CASSESGAGGGYEQYF.

V gene TRBV11-2 combines with J gene TRBJ1-5, with D unresolved. Germline V gene sequence: CDR1 SGHAT, CDR2 FQNNGV. V gave up 4 bases and J gave up 3 bases, with 13 bases separating them. The CDR3 is 15 amino acids. DNA of the CDR3: TGTGCCAGCAGCTCGGCGTCTGGGGTCAATCAGCCCCAGCATTTT. Protein: CASSSASGVNQPQHF.

The rearrangement uses TRBV5-3 and TRBJ1-1; 9 nucleotides line up with TRBD1. TRBV5-3 is known as an ORF, though its function is uncertain. V lost 8 bases, J lost 1 base, and 9 bases stayed unmatched. The CDR3 is 15 residues long. The DNA for the CDR3 is TGTGCCAGCAGCGGAACACAGGGGGCGAACACTGAAGCTTTCTTT. It translates to CASSGTQGANTEAFF.

This chain joins TRBV19 and TRBJ2-6; D gene ambiguous. The CDR3 consists of 17 residues. The V end was cut by 2 bases, the J end by 0 bases, with 11 bases between. Germline V gene lookup returns CDR1 LNHDA and CDR2 SQIVND (reference sequence). The CDR3 spells CASSIILSSSGANVLTF. The DNA of the CDR3 is TGTGCCAGTAGTATAATCCTTTCGAGCTCTGGGGCCAACGTCCTGACTTTC.

This clonotype was picked up many times. The rearrangement uses TRBV12-3 or TRBV12-4 and TRBJ2-7, with unresolved D. Between the trimmed V and J ends, which lost 2 bases and 6 bases, there was a span of 8 bases. The CDR3 has 12 amino acids. DNA of the CDR3: TGTGCCAGCAGTTTATCCGGGTCCGAGCAGTACTTC. It codes for CASSLSGSEQYF.

At least ten counts were recorded for this clonotype. The chain carries TRBV6-1 and TRBJ2-1; no clear D. This CDR3 contains 15 residues. Germline V lookup: CDR1 MNHNS, CDR2 SASEGT. Trimming took 1 base from V and 0 from J, leaving 7 bases between them. The CDR3 bases are TGTGCCAGCAGTGAAGAGGTGCTCTCCTACAATGAGCAGTTCTTC. This sequence encodes CASSEEVLSYNEQFF.

The chain carries TRBV12-3 or TRBV12-4 and TRBJ1-6; TRBD1 might be the D (5 bases). There are 16 residues in the CDR3. Trimming removed 6 bases from V and 9 bases from J, with 21 bases in between. CDR3 sequence: CASSAGQGGSGSPLHF. The CDR3 DNA reads TGTGCCAGCAGCGCCGGCCAGGGTGGAAGCGGTTCACCCCTCCACTTT.

This rearrangement joins TRBV19 to TRBJ2-7; D remains ambiguous. This CDR3 is built from 13 residues. V was shortened by 5 bases and J by 3 bases, with 11 bases between the two germline ends. Germline CDR1 reads LNHDA; CDR2 reads SQIVND (reference sequence). CDR3 sequence (DNA): TGTGCCAGTAGTCCCCGAATCTACTACGAGCAGTACTTC. Translated, it gives CASSPRIYYEQYF.

Points on this clonotype: This clone may be a read error of a much larger clone one base away. The chain employs TRBV6-5 and TRBJ2-5; the match to TRBD2 covers 10 bases. Germline CDR1 is MNHEY and CDR2 is SVGAGI. This CDR3 comprises 16 residues. The chain's CDR3 is CASSYSNLAGEEPQYF. DNA of the CDR3: TGTGCCAGCAGTTACTCGAACCTAGCGGGGGAAGAGCCCCAGTACTTC.

This clonotype has ten or more counts. The chain couples TRBV29-1 to TRBJ2-7, with TRBD1 identical over 9 bases. Germline-derived CDR1 and CDR2 are SQVTM and ANQGSEA. Unmatched junction bases numbered 8, after V lost 6 bases and J lost 2 bases. This CDR3 contains 14 residues. The CDR3 DNA sequence: TGCAGCGTCGTCGACAGGGGGAGAACCTACGAGCAGTACTTC. Residues: CSVVDRGRTYEQYF.

The sample holds many counts of this clonotype. The chain joins TRBV5-1 to TRBJ2-1; D may be TRBD1 (6 bases). CDR1 is SGHRS, CDR2 YFSETQ, per germline. This CDR3 contains 11 residues. Deletions cut 4 bases from V and 13 bases from J, with 12 bases between. The CDR3 sequence is CASSLPDRQFF. Here the CDR3 DNA reads TGCGCCAGCAGCCTACCGGACAGACAGTTCTTC.

Many counts were recorded for this clonotype. This chain joins TRBV27 and TRBJ1-3, with TRBD1 matching 7 bases. The germline gives CDR1 MNHEY, CDR2 SMNVEV (reference sequence). This CDR3 comprises 14 residues. With V trimmed by 6 bases and J by 0 bases, 2 bases remained unmatched. The CDR3 DNA reads TGTGCCAGCAGAGGGACAGCCTCTGGAAACACCATATATTTT. Amino acids: CASRGTASGNTIYF.

This clonotype was observed a handful of times. This rearrangement joins TRBV27 to TRBJ2-7, with 8 bases aligning to TRBD2. Trimming cost V 6 bases and J 2 bases; bases outside gene matches: 9. This CDR3 region has 15 residues. CDR1 MNHEY and CDR2 SMNVEV come from the germline V gene (reference sequence). The CDR3 DNA reads TGTGCCAGCAGCCCCCTAGCCGGGAGGGCCTACGAGCAGTACTTC. It encodes CASSPLAGRAYEQYF.

This clonotype was seen at least ten times. The CDR3 region is CASSFGLAGTVGGEGSYEQYF. In nucleotides, the CDR3 is TGCGCCAGCAGCTTCGGGCTAGCGGGGACGGTCGGGGGAGAAGGCTCCTACGAGCAGTACTTC. The chain couples TRBV5-1 to TRBJ2-7, with TRBD2 matching 9 bases. The CDR3 length is 21 residues. The junction had 21 bases not matched to a gene; V was cut back by 2 bases and J by 0 bases. Germline assignment: CDR1 SGHRS and CDR2 YFSETQ.

This clonotype was found many times. The V gene is TRBV25-1, the J gene TRBJ2-1, with D unclear. V lost 10 bases and J 0 bases, leaving 22 bases between the germline ends. The CDR3 has 17 amino acids. Germline V gives CDR1 MGHDK, CDR2 SYGVNS. The CDR3 sequence: CATVTHHSYSSYNEQFF. The CDR3 DNA reads TGTGCCACCGTGACCCACCATAGCTATAGCTCCTACAATGAGCAGTTCTTC.

The chain combines TRBV2 with TRBJ2-3, with TRBD2 matching over 9 bases. CDR1 SNHLY and CDR2 FYNNEI come from the germline V gene. V dropped 3 bases and J dropped 0; count of bases not matched to a gene: 16. The CDR3 has 20 residues. The CDR3 DNA sequence: TGTGCCAGCAGTGACCCCACCGAAGACACTAGCGGGCGTAGCACAGATACGCAGTATTTT. Its translation is CASSDPTEDTSGRSTDTQYF.

This clonotype was observed a few times. The chain recombines TRBV6-5 with TRBJ1-5; perhaps TRBD1 as D (6 bases). V was cut by 6 bases and J by 9 bases, with 21 bases left in between. Germline V gene lookup returns CDR1 MNHEY and CDR2 SVGAGI. The length of the CDR3 is 15 residues. CDR3 amino acids: CASSKYRELAGPQHF. The CDR3 DNA sequence: TGTGCCAGCAGCAAATACAGGGAACTGGCAGGGCCCCAGCATTTT.

This clonotype was counted only a few times. This chain links TRBV9 with TRBJ2-7, with 7 nucleotides matching TRBD1. This CDR3 is built from 14 residues. In germline, CDR1 is SGDLS, CDR2 YYNGEE. The V gene end was trimmed by 0 bases and the J gene end by 2 bases; junction bases not matched to a gene: 2. CDR3 amino acids: CASSVGGQAYEQYF. The DNA for the CDR3 is TGTGCCAGCAGCGTAGGAGGACAGGCCTACGAGCAGTACTTC.

This clonotype was counted between two and nine times. The DNA of the CDR3 is TGTGCCAGCGGGCGAGGGGGCCACACTGAAGCTTTCTTT. It yields the protein CASGRGGHTEAFF. This sequence joins TRBV6-2 or TRBV6-3 and TRBJ1-1, with 7 bases lining up with TRBD1. After removal of 8 bases from V and 3 bases from J, the junction contained 6 bases not matched to a gene. Germline CDR1 is MNHEY and CDR2 is SVGEGT. This CDR3 has 13 amino acids.

The chain employs TRBV10-1 and TRBJ1-1; D uncertain. In germline, CDR1 is WNHNN, CDR2 SYGVQD (reference sequence). Trimming took off 2 bases at V and 0 bases at J, with 10 bases between the two ends. The CDR3 totals 15 residues. CDR3 coding DNA: TGCGCCAGCAGTGAGGCTGCCTCCTTGAACACTGAAGCTTTCTTT. It is translated as CASSEAASLNTEAFF.

On this clonotype itself: A much larger clone differs from this one at a single base, so this may be a read error. The CDR3 region has the DNA TGTGCCTGCAGGGCCGGACAGGAAAACATTCAGTACTTC. It codes for CACRAGQENIQYF. The chain has TRBV12-3 or TRBV12-4 and TRBJ2-4; 7 nucleotides agree with TRBD1. The CDR3 covers 13 residues.

This clonotype was detected many times. The chain links TRBV7-6 to TRBJ1-1, with TRBD1 as a possible D gene (6 bases). In germline, CDR1 is SGHVS, CDR2 FNYEAQ. This CDR3 spans 15 amino acids. Deletions cut 5 bases from V and 4 bases from J, with 17 bases between. This CDR3 is CASSPLGGGGTEAFF. The CDR3 region has the DNA TGTGCCAGCAGCCCCCTGGGGGGCGGAGGCACTGAAGCTTTCTTT.

This clonotype has just a few counts. In nucleotides, the CDR3 is TGCGCCAGCAGCCGGACCAGGGAATCCTCCTACGAGCAGTACTTC. It translates to CASSRTRESSYEQYF. The gene calls are TRBV4-3 and TRBJ2-7; a possible D gene is TRBD1 (5 bases). The CDR3 covers 15 residues. The ends were cut back, 4 bases at V and 0 bases at J, with 13 bases in the middle. Germline CDR1 reads LGHNA; CDR2 reads YSLEER.